Shown below are 5 T cell receptor beta chains from a single sample sequenced in a study of cytomegalovirus exposure and HLA in healthy donors. Assay: immunoSEQ multiplex PCR; the TCRdb copy retains only in-frame clones and omits some. The data contain approximately 210,000 clones, around 88% of them singletons. Sequencing input: PBMCs. The receptors come from a woman under 30 in good health and CMV-seronegative.

This clone was seen once. The chain uses TRBV10-3 and TRBJ2-2; D possibly corresponds to TRBD2 (6 bases). The germline CDR1 and CDR2 sequences are ENHRY and SYGVKD. The length of the CDR3 is 15 residues. V was trimmed by 9 bases and J by 3 bases, leaving 17 bases between them. CDR3 protein: CAISSGGRYTGELFF. The CDR3, as DNA: TGTGCCATATCCTCCGGGGGAAGGTACACCGGGGAGCTGTTTTTT.

The genes are TRBV19 and TRBJ1-5; D unresolved. Germline CDR1 is LNHDA and CDR2 is SQIVND (reference sequence). The CDR3 loop spans 15 amino acids. Trimming left V 5 bases short and J 0 bases short, with 11 bases between. The CDR3 protein is CASSLAVYSNQPQHF. CDR3 coding DNA: TGTGCCAGTAGTTTGGCAGTTTATAGCAATCAGCCCCAGCATTTT.

This rearrangement joins TRBV7-9 to TRBJ2-7; 10 nucleotides align to TRBD2. CDR3 size: 14 residues. The germline CDR1 and CDR2 sequences are SEHNR and FQNEAQ (reference sequence). V lost 3 bases, J lost 5 bases, and 4 bases stayed unmatched. As DNA, the CDR3 is TGTGCCAGCAGCTTTACTAGCGGGATCGACGAGCAGTACTTC. Amino acid sequence: CASSFTSGIDEQYF.

The chain employs TRBV28 and TRBJ2-7, with 9 bases aligning to TRBD2. CDR1 is MDHEN, CDR2 SYDVKM, per germline. The CDR3 sequence is 16 residues long. Trimming cost V 5 bases and J 3 bases; bases outside gene matches: 11. The CDR3 loop reads CASSPWSGTSLYEQYF. In DNA form, the CDR3 reads TGTGCCAGCAGTCCTTGGTCCGGGACTAGCCTCTACGAGCAGTACTTC.

V usage is TRBV28 and J usage is TRBJ1-2; D perhaps matches TRBD1 (5 bases). V dropped 5 bases and J dropped 2 bases, with 12 bases sitting between them. The V gene's germline CDR1 is MDHEN and CDR2 SYDVKM. CDR3 length: 14 amino acids. CDR3 residues: CASSLGRGNYGYTF. CDR3 DNA sequence: TGTGCCAGCAGTCTTGGGCGGGGGAACTATGGCTACACCTTC.